Below, one T cell receptor beta chain is given with its context. Antigen unknown. The sample belongs to a study of PD-1 blockade in mismatch repair-deficient tumors. At the level of the study: Patients had around twelve mismatch repair-deficient cancer types, all previously treated and progressing. Overall study findings and caveats: Tumor-resident clones, often undetectable pretreatment in blood, expanded then contracted after pembrolizumab.

The time point: roughly 9-day in vitro stimulation with candidate neoantigen peptide 5. Mismatch repair deficiency was confirmed in all patients, by PCR or immunohistochemistry. A no-peptide control culture served as baseline for clone fold changes. After removal of 9 bases from V and 12 bases from J, the junction contained 19 bases not matched to a gene. CDR1 and CDR2 (germline): SGHRS, YFSETQ. This CDR3 region has 15 residues. Only in-frame clones appear in the TCRdb table, and some are missing; sequencing was by immunoSEQ multiplex PCR. The profile shows around 15,000 clones, about 84% of them singletons.

This specimen was cells cultured in vitro, taken from a patient treated with pembrolizumab. The receptor's source is an adult with mismatch repair-deficient cancer. This rearrangement joins TRBV5-1 to TRBJ2-1; 9 nucleotides line up with TRBD1. Here the CDR3 reads CATRGWTGESKGQFF. The DNA of the CDR3 is TGCGCCACCCGGGGGTGGACAGGGGAATCGAAAGGGCAGTTCTTC.